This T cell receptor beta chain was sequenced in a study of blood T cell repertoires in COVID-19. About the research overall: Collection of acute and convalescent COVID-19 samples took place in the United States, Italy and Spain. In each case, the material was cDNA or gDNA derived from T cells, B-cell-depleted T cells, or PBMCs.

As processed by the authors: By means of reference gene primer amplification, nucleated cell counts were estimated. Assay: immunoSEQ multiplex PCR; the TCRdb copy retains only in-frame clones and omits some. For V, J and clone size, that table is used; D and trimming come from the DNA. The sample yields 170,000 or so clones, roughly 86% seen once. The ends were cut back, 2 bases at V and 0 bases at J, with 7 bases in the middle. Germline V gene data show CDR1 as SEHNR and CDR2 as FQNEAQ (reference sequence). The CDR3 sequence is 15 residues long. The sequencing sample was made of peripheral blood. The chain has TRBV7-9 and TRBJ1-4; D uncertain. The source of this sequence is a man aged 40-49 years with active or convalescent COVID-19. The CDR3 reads CASSLSLATNEKLFF. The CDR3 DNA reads TGTGCCAGCAGCTTATCTCTTGCAACTAATGAAAAACTGTTTTTT.